Presented here are 21 T cell receptor beta chains from one specimen sequenced in a study of T cell responses to AZD1222 COVID-19 vaccine. TCRdb's copy holds only in-frame clones and misses some; the assay was immunoSEQ multiplex PCR. This sample carries roughly 85,000 clones, 80% to 90% of them seen once, and the ten largest clones take about 7%. The sequences come from peripheral blood, collected on day 0 of AZD1222 vaccination. Receptors originate from an adult in good health.

The CDR3 DNA reads TGTGCCAGTAGTACTGACAGGGGGGGGCCCCAGCATTTT. Translation: CASSTDRGGPQHF. The chain is built from TRBV19 and TRBJ1-5; 9 nucleotides match TRBD1. The germline gives CDR1 LNHDA, CDR2 SQIVND (reference sequence). CDR3 length equals 13 residues. V shed 4 bases and J 9 bases; nucleotides not matched to a gene: 4.

The CDR3 region is CASSRPSGSDEQFF. Written as DNA, the CDR3 is TGCGCCAGCAGCCGACCCAGCGGGAGCGATGAGCAGTTCTTC. This chain joins TRBV5-1 and TRBJ2-1; TRBD2 matches at 8 bases. CDR3 length: 14 amino acids. The germline gives CDR1 SGHRS, CDR2 YFSETQ. Germline trimming cut 4 bases from V and 8 bases from J; bases unmatched to any gene: 8.

This chain connects TRBV5-5 to TRBJ1-6; D unresolved. Germline V gene lookup returns CDR1 SGHKS and CDR2 YYEKEE (reference sequence). The CDR3 runs 13 residues. Trimming stripped 6 bases from V and 9 bases from J, with 13 bases between. The CDR3 bases are TGTGCCAGCAACAAACAGTCGTCTTCACCCCTCCACTTT. Translated, it gives CASNKQSSSPLHF.

V is TRBV18 and J is TRBJ2-3, with 7 bases aligning to TRBD1. CDR3 size: 17 residues. Germline-derived CDR1 and CDR2 are KGHSH and LQKENI. V shed 6 bases, J shed 0 bases, and the junction held 12 bases outside the gene matches. CDR3 coding DNA: TGTGCCAGCTCTCTGACACCGACAGGGCCTAGCACAGATACGCAGTATTTT. This encodes CASSLTPTGPSTDTQYF.

The genes are TRBV28 and TRBJ1-1; D possibly corresponds to TRBD1 (6 bases). V lost 5 bases to trimming and J lost 4 bases, with 14 bases between them. The germline CDR1 and CDR2 sequences are MDHEN and SYDVKM. The CDR3 covers 14 residues. The CDR3 region has the DNA TGTGCCAGCAGTCGTACAGGGCGGTCCACTGAAGCTTTCTTT. Translation gives CASSRTGRSTEAFF.

The gene calls are TRBV30 and TRBJ1-5; a possible D gene is TRBD1 (6 bases). Trimming pared 1 base from V and 2 bases from J, leaving 21 bases between. Germline assignment: CDR1 GTSNPN and CDR2 SVGIG (reference sequence). The CDR3 contains 18 residues. CDR3 residues: CAWSGGPHRAVGNQPQHF. CDR3 DNA sequence: TGTGCCTGGAGTGGTGGCCCCCACAGGGCGGTAGGCAATCAGCCCCAGCATTTT.

This chain links TRBV5-1 with TRBJ2-5; D remains unclear. This CDR3 has 14 amino acids. CDR1 and CDR2 from the germline V gene are SGHRS and YFSETQ. Trimming left V 4 bases short and J 2 bases short, with 12 bases between. The CDR3 nucleotides are TGCGCCAGCAGCCCTGGAGTGGGGCAAGAGACCCAGTACTTC. Amino acid sequence: CASSPGVGQETQYF.

The chain recombines TRBV6-4 with TRBJ2-2; a weak D match, TRBD1 (5 bases). The CDR3 is 18 amino acids. V was pared by 2 bases and J by 5 bases, with 21 bases between. Germline V gene data show CDR1 as MRHNA and CDR2 as SNTAGT. The CDR3 is CASSDQWVTGSATGELFF. The CDR3 region has the DNA TGTGCCAGCAGTGACCAATGGGTAACAGGTTCTGCAACCGGGGAGCTGTTTTTT.

The chain uses TRBV7-9 and TRBJ2-7; D may correspond to TRBD1 or TRBD2 (5 bases each). This CDR3 has 15 amino acids. Germline values: CDR1 SEHNR, CDR2 FQNEAQ (reference sequence). V was clipped by 3 bases and J by 5 bases, with 17 bases between them. The CDR3: CASSFRGQAPHEQYF. The DNA for the CDR3 is TGTGCCAGCAGCTTCCGGGGCCAGGCCCCCCACGAGCAGTACTTC.

J is TRBJ2-2 and V is TRBV3-1 (or the pseudogene TRBV3-2); D gene ambiguous. The CDR3 runs to 14 residues. Germline V gives CDR1 LGHDT, CDR2 YNNKEL (reference sequence). Trimming left V 0 bases short and J 4 bases short, with 6 bases between. The CDR3, as DNA: TGTGCCAGCAGCCAAGATACCCTCACCGGGGAGCTGTTTTTT. Its protein is CASSQDTLTGELFF.

This clone came up once. The chain couples TRBV6-6 to TRBJ2-1; D is undetermined. The CDR3 covers 12 residues. Trimming removed 0 bases from V and 7 bases from J, with 4 bases in between. Germline V CDR1 and CDR2: MNHNY, SVGAGI (reference sequence). The DNA of the CDR3 is TGTGCCAGCAGTTACTCGAGTAATGAGCAGTTCTTC. Translating it yields CASSYSSNEQFF.

This chain uses TRBV24-1 with TRBJ2-5; 7 bases are shared with TRBD2. The CDR3 length is 14 residues. V shed 4 bases and J 5 bases; nucleotides not matched to a gene: 6. The germline V gene has CDR1 KGHDR and CDR2 SFDVKD. CDR3 loop: CATSDQLGRETQYF. The CDR3 DNA sequence: TGTGCCACCAGTGACCAACTCGGGAGGGAGACCCAGTACTTC.

The CDR3 region has the DNA TGTGCCACCAGCAGCTCAGGGCTCCTGGACGAGCAGTACTTC. Translating it yields CATSSSGLLDEQYF. The chain combines TRBV15 with TRBJ2-7; D might be TRBD1 (5 bases). V lost 3 bases to trimming and J lost 5 bases, with 14 bases between them. Germline assignment: CDR1 LNHNV and CDR2 YYDKDF (reference sequence). The CDR3 length is 14 residues.

This rearrangement joins TRBV15 to TRBJ2-7; D call uncertain. The CDR3 is made up of 13 amino acids. The V end was cut by 0 bases, the J end by 6 bases, with 9 bases between. Germline-derived CDR1 and CDR2 are LNHNV and YYDKDF (reference sequence). The CDR3 loop is CATSRDSQFEQYF. DNA of the CDR3: TGTGCCACCAGCAGAGATAGTCAGTTCGAGCAGTACTTC.

The chain carries TRBV7-9 and TRBJ1-2; a weak D match, TRBD1 (5 bases). This CDR3 comprises 14 residues. CDR1 is SEHNR and CDR2 is FQNEAQ in the germline V gene (reference sequence). Between the trimmed V and J ends, which lost 6 bases and 5 bases, there was a span of 16 bases. This CDR3 is CASSSPGIKYGYTF. The CDR3 bases are TGTGCCAGCAGTTCTCCAGGGATAAAGTATGGCTACACCTTC.

V gene TRBV18 combines with J gene TRBJ2-6; D ambiguous. The CDR3 spans 15 residues. Trimming cost V 3 bases and J 3 bases, with 9 bases left between them. The germline gives CDR1 KGHSH, CDR2 LQKENI. The CDR3 loop reads CASSPDIGGANVLTF. The CDR3 DNA reads TGTGCCAGCTCACCTGACATTGGTGGGGCCAACGTCCTGACTTTC.

As concerns this clone: The DNA is left out, because the CDR3 cannot be placed on it with certainty; the CDR3 is given as TCRdb lists it. The CDR3 protein is CASSLEASGSILAKNIQYF. The rearrangement joins TRBV5-1 to TRBJ2-4; the table names TRBD2, a call not compared with the DNA. Germline lookup yields CDR1 SGHRS and CDR2 YFSETQ. The CDR3 length equals 19 residues, ends included.

This CDR3 reads CASTMVGGFSNQPQHF. CDR3 nucleotide sequence: TGTGCCAGTACCATGGTGGGGGGATTTAGCAATCAGCCCCAGCATTTT. This sequence joins TRBV19 and TRBJ1-5; D possibly corresponds to TRBD1 (5 bases). This CDR3 region has 16 residues. Trimming pared 7 bases from V and 0 bases from J, leaving 16 bases between. Per germline, CDR1 LNHDA and CDR2 SQIVND (reference sequence).

The chain is built from TRBV6-5 and TRBJ1-2; D call uncertain. Germline CDR1 is MNHEY and CDR2 is SVGAGI. The CDR3 runs to 11 residues. Trimming removed 8 bases at V and 4 bases at J, with 8 bases between. The CDR3 here is CASLAAYGYTF. CDR3 bases: TGTGCCAGCCTCGCAGCCTATGGCTACACCTTC.

This clone occurred a few times. The rearrangement uses TRBV6-4 and TRBJ2-3, with D possibly called TRBD1 or TRBD2 (5 bases each). This CDR3 is built from 14 residues. The V and J ends lost 5 bases and 8 bases respectively, with 17 bases between them. Germline-derived CDR1 and CDR2 are MRHNA and SNTAGT. The CDR3 DNA sequence: TGTGCCAGCAGTTCCGGGACGGCCTTGGGTACGCAGTATTTT. Amino acids: CASSSGTALGTQYF.

This clone was recorded a few times. The rearrangement links TRBV9 to TRBJ1-2; D is uncertain. Germline V gene lookup returns CDR1 SGDLS and CDR2 YYNGEE. The CDR3 runs to 13 residues. V lost 0 bases and J lost 3, with 6 bases in between. The CDR3 protein is CASSVGGDYGYTF. CDR3 DNA: TGTGCCAGCAGCGTAGGGGGTGACTATGGCTACACCTTC.